Following are 23 T cell receptor beta chains from one sample sequenced in a study of control samples from healthy donors and cancer patients. Only in-frame clones appear in the TCRdb table, and some are missing; sequencing was by immunoSEQ multiplex PCR. The profile shows tens of thousands of clones, approximately 93% of them singletons. Sequenced: PBMCs. The receptors shown here come from a woman in her 40s with lung cancer.

V and J are TRBV5-1 and TRBJ1-4; 7 positions agree with TRBD1. Trimming cost V 0 bases and J 3 bases; bases outside gene matches: 2. Germline V CDR1 and CDR2: SGHRS, YFSETQ. CDR3 length equals 15 residues. In DNA, the CDR3 is TGCGCCAGCAGCTTGGCCGGACAGGCTAATGAAAAACTGTTTTTT. It specifies CASSLAGQANEKLFF.

The V call is TRBV7-6, the J call TRBJ1-1; 11 bases fit TRBD1. Germline V CDR1 and CDR2: SGHVS, FNYEAQ. The length of the CDR3 is 15 residues. The V segment lost 7 bases and the J segment 0 bases; nucleotides outside the gene matches: 4. The CDR3 reads CASKGTGGMNTEAFF. The CDR3 DNA reads TGTGCCAGCAAAGGGACAGGGGGGATGAACACTGAAGCTTTCTTT.

This chain connects TRBV4-1 to TRBJ2-1; 9 nucleotides match TRBD2. J gave up 9 bases and V 1 base, and 13 bases lay outside the gene matches. Germline CDR1 and CDR2: MGHRA and YSYEKL. The CDR3 has 17 amino acids. The DNA for the CDR3 is TGCGCCAGCAGCCAAGCCCTACTACCGGGACTAGCAGGTGAGCAGTTCTTC. Its translation is CASSQALLPGLAGEQFF.

The rearrangement uses TRBV30 and TRBJ1-2; tentative D call: TRBD1 (6 bases). The CDR3 is 11 amino acids. The V end was cut by 3 bases, the J end by 6 bases, with 8 bases between. Germline CDR1 and CDR2: GTSNPN and SVGIG (reference sequence). As DNA, the CDR3 is TGTGCCTGGAGGGGGGGCAATGGCTACACCTTC. Amino acid sequence: CAWRGGNGYTF.

The chain is built from TRBV7-9 and TRBJ2-7; TRBD1 matches at 7 bases. The V gene end was trimmed by 5 bases and the J gene end by 5 bases; junction bases not matched to a gene: 9. This CDR3 is 14 amino acids long. The germline V gene has CDR1 SEHNR and CDR2 FQNEAQ (reference sequence). CDR3 loop: CASSINRGADEQYF. The CDR3 region has the DNA TGTGCCAGCAGCATTAACAGGGGAGCAGACGAGCAGTACTTC.

There are a few counts of this clone. V is TRBV14 and J is TRBJ1-1; 10 bases fit TRBD1. The V segment lost 6 bases and the J segment 5 bases; nucleotides outside the gene matches: 6. Germline CDR1 and CDR2: SGHDN and FVKESK. The CDR3 extends over 14 amino acids. The DNA for the CDR3 is TGTGCCAGCAGACTTGGGACAGGGGCGACTGAAGCTTTCTTT. It is translated as CASRLGTGATEAFF.

This clone has only one observation. This chain uses TRBV6-5 with TRBJ1-5; unclear D gene. This CDR3 spans 13 amino acids. Trimming took off 6 bases at V and 5 bases at J, with 11 bases between the two ends. Germline CDR1 is MNHEY and CDR2 is SVGAGI. CDR3 protein: CASRGSWDQPQHF. The CDR3 nucleotides read TGTGCCAGCAGGGGGTCTTGGGATCAGCCCCAGCATTTT.

This chain connects TRBV27 to TRBJ2-7, with TRBD1 matching 10 bases. CDR3 length: 16 amino acids. The V gene end was trimmed by 6 bases and the J gene end by 3 bases; junction bases not matched to a gene: 11. From germline, CDR1 is MNHEY and CDR2 SMNVEV (reference sequence). The CDR3 protein is CASRYRPGQGNYEQYF. The CDR3 coding sequence is TGTGCCAGCAGATATAGACCGGGACAGGGGAACTACGAGCAGTACTTC.

The rearrangement joins TRBV9 to TRBJ1-1; D might be TRBD1 (5 bases). The V end was cut by 3 bases, the J end by 5 bases, with 11 bases between. The germline V gene has CDR1 SGDLS and CDR2 YYNGEE. The CDR3 contains 13 residues. CDR3 amino acids: CASSAPGYTEAFF. CDR3 coding DNA: TGTGCCAGCAGCGCTCCAGGGTATACTGAAGCTTTCTTT.

The rearrangement joins TRBV7-9 to TRBJ2-7; 11 nucleotides agree with TRBD1. The junction had 11 bases not matched to a gene; V was cut back by 3 bases and J by 4 bases. The CDR3 totals 17 residues. The germline CDR1 and CDR2 sequences are SEHNR and FQNEAQ (reference sequence). CDR3 protein: CASSFPKNGQGAYEQYF. CDR3 nucleotides: TGTGCCAGCAGCTTCCCCAAAAATGGACAGGGGGCTTACGAGCAGTACTTC. Complete variable domain (other parts from reference TRBV7-9 and TRBJ2-7): DTGVSQNPRHKITKRGQNVTFRCDPISEHNRLYWYRQTLGQGPEFLTYFQNEAQLEKSRLLSDRFSAERPKGSFSTLEIQRTEQGDSAMYLCASSFPKNGQGAYEQYFGPGTRLTVT.

J is TRBJ1-2 and V is TRBV27; D gene ambiguous. The CDR3 extends over 13 amino acids. Trimming left V 4 bases short and J 4 bases short, with 10 bases between. CDR1 is MNHEY and CDR2 is SMNVEV in the germline V gene (reference sequence). In DNA form, the CDR3 reads TGTGCCAGCAGTTCGGCCAGCCTCTATGGCTACACCTTC. This codes for CASSSASLYGYTF.

The chain joins TRBV19 to TRBJ1-2, with D possibly TRBD1 on 6 matching bases. The CDR3 loop spans 12 amino acids. The ends were cut back, 7 bases at V and 6 bases at J, with 12 bases in the middle. Looked up from germline, CDR1 is LNHDA and CDR2 is SQIVND (reference sequence). The CDR3 nucleotides read TGTGCCAGTAAGGGGGTTTGGAATGGCTACACCTTC. Translated: CASKGVWNGYTF. The full variable domain, rest sourced from reference TRBV19 and TRBJ1-2, is DGGITQSPKYLFRKEGQNVTLSCEQNLNHDAMYWYRQDPGQGLRLIYYSQIVNDFQKGDIAEGYSVSREKKESFPLTVTSAQKNPTAFYLCASKGVWNGYTFGSGTRLTVV.

The gene calls are TRBV6-5 and TRBJ2-6; the D gene is possibly TRBD2 (5 bases). Trimming cost V 10 bases and J 4 bases, with 11 bases left between them. Germline V gene sequence: CDR1 MNHEY, CDR2 SVGAGI. This CDR3 is built from 13 residues. The CDR3 DNA reads as TGTGCCACAGGACTCGGGGGGGCCAACGTCCTGACTTTC. This codes for CATGLGGANVLTF.

V usage is TRBV5-1 and J usage is TRBJ2-1; no reliable D call. Looked up from germline, CDR1 is SGHRS and CDR2 is YFSETQ. The CDR3 loop spans 13 amino acids. Trimming removed 0 bases at V and 5 bases at J, with 6 bases between. The CDR3 protein is CASSLALNNEQFF. The CDR3 DNA is TGCGCCAGCAGCTTGGCCCTGAACAATGAGCAGTTCTTC.

This CDR3 reads CASKGQGYYEQYF. CDR3 nucleotides: TGTGCCAGTAAGGGACAGGGATACTACGAGCAGTACTTC. The chain couples TRBV19 to TRBJ2-7; 9 bases are a match to TRBD1. The CDR3 is 13 residues long. V lost 7 bases to trimming and J lost 3 bases; unmatched junction nucleotides: 4. Looked up from germline, CDR1 is LNHDA and CDR2 is SQIVND (reference sequence).

This sequence joins TRBV6-4 and TRBJ2-2, with a possible D match to TRBD2 (7 bases). Trimming removed 5 bases from V and 6 bases from J, with 13 bases in between. Germline CDR1 reads MRHNA; CDR2 reads SNTAGT. This CDR3 contains 14 residues. This CDR3 is CASSPGGRAGELFF. The CDR3 bases are TGTGCCAGCAGTCCGGGGGGCCGGGCCGGGGAGCTGTTTTTT.

This chain joins TRBV2 and TRBJ2-7; no reliable D call. The CDR3 is 15 residues long. The germline gives CDR1 SNHLY, CDR2 FYNNEI. Trimming removed 0 bases at V and 0 bases at J, with 9 bases between. CDR3 sequence: CASSEAAVFSYEQYF. The CDR3 DNA reads as TGTGCCAGCAGTGAAGCGGCGGTTTTCTCCTACGAGCAGTACTTC. The full variable domain, with the rest looked up from reference TRBV2 and TRBJ2-7, is EPEVTQTPSHQVTQMGQEVILRCVPISNHLYFYWYRQILGQKVEFLVSFYNNEISEKSEIFDDQFSVERPDGSNFTLKIRSTKLEDSAMYFCASSEAAVFSYEQYFGPGTRLTVT.

This chain links TRBV19 with TRBJ2-7; possible D gene TRBD1, 8 bases. This CDR3 has 16 residues. With 3 bases removed from V and 4 bases from J, the gap between germline ends came to 19 bases. From germline, CDR1 is LNHDA and CDR2 SQIVND (reference sequence). CDR3 amino acids: CASSILGGDRLYEQYF. CDR3 nucleotides: TGTGCCAGTAGTATCCTTGGGGGGGACAGGTTATACGAGCAGTACTTC.

The chain couples TRBV2 to TRBJ1-1; tentative D call: TRBD1 (5 bases). The CDR3 has 12 residues. Germline lookup yields CDR1 SNHLY and CDR2 FYNNEI. Trimming removed 4 bases from V and 10 bases from J, with 13 bases in between. CDR3 region: CASSGRGMVAFF. The CDR3 nucleotides are TGTGCCAGCAGTGGCCGGGGGATGGTAGCTTTCTTT.

This rearrangement joins TRBV19 to TRBJ1-6; TRBD1 aligns across 8 bases. This CDR3 comprises 15 residues. Germline CDR1 reads LNHDA; CDR2 reads SQIVND (reference sequence). J gave up 8 bases and V 5 bases, and 8 bases lay outside the gene matches. CDR3 in amino acids: CASSPGTGKHSPLHF. CDR3 coding DNA: TGTGCCAGTAGTCCTGGGACAGGTAAACATTCACCCCTCCACTTT.

This clone was counted only a few times. This rearrangement joins TRBV28 to TRBJ2-7; D is ambiguous. Trimming removed 2 bases at V and 1 base at J, with 12 bases between. Per germline, CDR1 MDHEN and CDR2 SYDVKM. The CDR3 is 15 amino acids. The CDR3 loop reads CASSLGAMTSYEQYF. CDR3 DNA sequence: TGTGCCAGCAGTTTAGGAGCCATGACATCCTACGAGCAGTACTTC.

The chain couples TRBV6-2 or TRBV6-3 to TRBJ1-2; perhaps TRBD1 as D (5 bases). The CDR3 covers 17 residues. Trimming stripped 2 bases from V and 3 bases from J, with 19 bases between. CDR1 MNHEY and CDR2 SVGEGT come from the germline V gene. The chain's CDR3 is CASSYKPGPRPDYGYTF. As DNA, the CDR3 is TGTGCCAGCAGTTACAAACCGGGACCCAGACCTGACTATGGCTACACCTTC.

The chain joins TRBV4-1 to TRBJ2-7; D could derive from TRBD1 or TRBD2 (6 bases each). Germline V gene data show CDR1 as MGHRA and CDR2 as YSYEKL. There are 17 residues in the CDR3. The V end lost 3 bases, the J end lost 7 bases, and 25 bases lay between the germline ends. CDR3 nucleotide sequence: TGCGCCAGCAGCCACCTAGGAAAAGGGGGGCGCGGAAATGAGCAGTACTTC. The encoded protein is CASSHLGKGGRGNEQYF.